This T cell receptor beta chain was sequenced during a study of cytomegalovirus exposure and HLA in healthy donors. Study-level findings and limits: Prediction of most subjects' HLA-A and HLA-B alleles by TCR beta sequences was reportedly accurate. Later analysis suggested most CMV-associated TCR beta chains were HLA-restricted. Available immune exposure information was restricted to CMV serostatus only.

The primer mix had 60 Vbeta and 13 Jbeta primers. Measured with immunoSEQ multiplex PCR; TCRdb has only the in-frame clones, and not every one. The table records about 230,000 clones, about 89% of them present only once. A word on this clone: No antigen is known for it.

The CDR3 has 15 residues. Germline-derived CDR1 and CDR2 are MGHRA and YSYEKL. Trimming cost V 4 bases and J 4 bases; bases outside gene matches: 8. Likely unrecorded immune exposures existed in these nominally healthy donors. The TCR comes from a young woman in good health and CMV-seronegative. Source material: PBMCs. J is TRBJ2-7 and V is TRBV4-1; 9 bases are shared with TRBD1. CDR3 in amino acids: CASSPPDRGTYEQYF. CDR3 bases: TGCGCCAGCAGCCCACCGGACAGGGGTACATACGAGCAGTACTTC.